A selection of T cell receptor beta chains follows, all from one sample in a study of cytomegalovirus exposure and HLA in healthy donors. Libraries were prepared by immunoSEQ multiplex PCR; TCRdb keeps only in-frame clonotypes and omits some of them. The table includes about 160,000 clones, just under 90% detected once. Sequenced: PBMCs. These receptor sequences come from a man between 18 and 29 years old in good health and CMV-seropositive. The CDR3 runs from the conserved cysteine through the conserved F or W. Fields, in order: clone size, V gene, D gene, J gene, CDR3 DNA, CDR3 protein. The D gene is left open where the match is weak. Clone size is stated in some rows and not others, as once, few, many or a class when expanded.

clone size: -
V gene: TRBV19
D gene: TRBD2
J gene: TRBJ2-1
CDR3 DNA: TGTGCCAGTCGACTAGCGGGAGGAGGAGAGCAGTTCTTC
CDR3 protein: CASRLAGGGEQFF

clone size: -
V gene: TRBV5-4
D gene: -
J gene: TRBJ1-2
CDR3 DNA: TGTGCCAGCAGCTCCGGGGGGGGTTATGGCTACACCTTC
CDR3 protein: CASSSGGGYGYTF

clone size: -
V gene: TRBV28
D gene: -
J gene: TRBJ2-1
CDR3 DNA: TGTGCCAGCAGCCACATTGACAGGCACAATGAGCAGTTCTTC
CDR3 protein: CASSHIDRHNEQFF

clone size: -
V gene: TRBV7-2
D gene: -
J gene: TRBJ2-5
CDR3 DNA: TGTGCCAGCAGCTTAGGGGCAGGGCAAGAGACCCAGTACTTC
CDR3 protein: CASSLGAGQETQYF

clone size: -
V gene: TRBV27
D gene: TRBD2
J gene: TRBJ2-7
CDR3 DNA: TGTGCCAGCAGGAATCTAGCGGGAGGCTCCTACGAGCAGTACTTC
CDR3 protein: CASRNLAGGSYEQYF

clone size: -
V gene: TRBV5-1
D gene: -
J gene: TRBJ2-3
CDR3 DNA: TGCGCCAGCTGTGATAGAACAGGTTCAGATACGCAGTATTTT
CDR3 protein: CASCDRTGSDTQYF

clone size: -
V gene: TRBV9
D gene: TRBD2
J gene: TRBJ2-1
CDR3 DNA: TGTGCCAGCAGCCCCCGGATAGCGGGAGTTCGCGGTGAGCAGTTCTTC
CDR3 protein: CASSPRIAGVRGEQFF

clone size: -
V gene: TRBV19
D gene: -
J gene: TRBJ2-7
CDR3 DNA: TGTGCCAGTAGTATGATCAATGGAGGCTACGAGCAGTACTTC
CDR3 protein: CASSMINGGYEQYF

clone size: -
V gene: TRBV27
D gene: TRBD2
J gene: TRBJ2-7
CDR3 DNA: TGTGCCAGCATCTCTGGACTAGCGGGAGACTACGAGCAGTACTTC
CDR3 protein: CASISGLAGDYEQYF

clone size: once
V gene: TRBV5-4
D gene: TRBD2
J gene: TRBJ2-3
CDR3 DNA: TGTGCCAGCAGCCGGGGGACTAGCGGGAGGGCCACAGATACGCAGTATTTT
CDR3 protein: CASSRGTSGRATDTQYF

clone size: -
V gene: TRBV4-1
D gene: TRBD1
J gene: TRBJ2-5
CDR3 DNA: TGCGCCAGCAGCCAACAGGGGGCTGGAGAGACCCAGTACTTC
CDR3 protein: CASSQQGAGETQYF

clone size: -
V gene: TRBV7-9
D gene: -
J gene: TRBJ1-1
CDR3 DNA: TGTGCCAGCAGCTTAATAAACACTGAAGCTTTCTTT
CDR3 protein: CASSLINTEAFF

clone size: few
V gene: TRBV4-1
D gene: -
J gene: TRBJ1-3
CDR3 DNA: TGCGCCAGCAGCCAAGCCCAGGGTAACTCTGGAAACACCATATATTTT
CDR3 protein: CASSQAQGNSGNTIYF

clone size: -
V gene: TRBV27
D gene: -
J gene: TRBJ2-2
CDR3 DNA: TGTGCCAGCAGTTTGGGGAGGAGGCGCGGGGAGCTGTTTTTT
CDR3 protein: CASSLGRRRGELFF

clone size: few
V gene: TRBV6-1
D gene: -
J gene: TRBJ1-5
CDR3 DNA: TGTGCCAGCAGTGAAAGTGGGAGTCGCCAGCCCCAGCATTTT
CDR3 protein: CASSESGSRQPQHF

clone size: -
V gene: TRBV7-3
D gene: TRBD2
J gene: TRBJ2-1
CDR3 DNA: TGTGCCAGCAGCTTAATGGGACTAGCTAATGAGCAGTTCTTC
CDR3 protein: CASSLMGLANEQFF

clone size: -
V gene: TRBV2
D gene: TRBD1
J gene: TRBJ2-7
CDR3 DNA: TGTGCCAGCAGTGAGTTATCAGGACAGGACCTAAGAAAGCAGTACTTC
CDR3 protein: CASSELSGQDLRKQYF

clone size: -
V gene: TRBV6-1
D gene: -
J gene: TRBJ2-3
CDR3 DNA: TGTGCCAGCAGATGGACAAGTGGTGGCACAGATACGCAGTATTTT
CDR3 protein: CASRWTSGGTDTQYF

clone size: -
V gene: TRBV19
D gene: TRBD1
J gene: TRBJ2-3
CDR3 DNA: TGTGCCAGTAGGGGACAGGGACAAGGTACGCAGTATTTT
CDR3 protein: CASRGQGQGTQYF

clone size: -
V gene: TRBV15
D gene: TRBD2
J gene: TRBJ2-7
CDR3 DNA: TGTGCCACCAGCAGAGATGGGAGGACTAGCTCCTACGAGCAGTACTTC
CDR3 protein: CATSRDGRTSSYEQYF

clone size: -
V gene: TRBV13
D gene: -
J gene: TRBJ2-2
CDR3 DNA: TGTGCCAGCAGCTCCGGGACGGGACTTTTAGGGACCGGGGAGCTGTTTTTT
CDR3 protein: CASSSGTGLLGTGELFF

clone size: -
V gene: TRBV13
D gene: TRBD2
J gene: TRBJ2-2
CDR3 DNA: TGTGCCAGCAGCCCGGGACTAGACGAGGGCACCGGGGAGCTGTTTTTT
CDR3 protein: CASSPGLDEGTGELFF

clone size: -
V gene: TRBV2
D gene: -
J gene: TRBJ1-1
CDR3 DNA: TGTGCCAGCGGACGACAGGTGAACACTGAAGCTTTCTTT
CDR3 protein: CASGRQVNTEAFF

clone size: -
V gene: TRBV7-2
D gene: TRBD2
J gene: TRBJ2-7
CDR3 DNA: TGTGCCAGCAGCTTAGAGGGACTATCCTACGAGCAGTACTTC
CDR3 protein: CASSLEGLSYEQYF

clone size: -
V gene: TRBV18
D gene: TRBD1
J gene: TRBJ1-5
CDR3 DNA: TGTGCCAGCTCAGATACAGGGGGAGGTCAGCCCCAGCATTTT
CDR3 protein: CASSDTGGGQPQHF

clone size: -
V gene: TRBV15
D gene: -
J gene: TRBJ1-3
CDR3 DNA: TGTGCCACCACCCGCTCTGGAAACACCATATATTTT
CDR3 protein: CATTRSGNTIYF

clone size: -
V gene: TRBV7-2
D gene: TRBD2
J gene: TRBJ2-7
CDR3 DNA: TGTGCCAGCAGCTTATCCGGGGACTACTACGAGCAGTACTTC
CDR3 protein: CASSLSGDYYEQYF

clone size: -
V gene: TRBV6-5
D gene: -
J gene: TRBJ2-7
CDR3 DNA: TGTGCCAGCAGTTACCAAGCTGGACAGATCTACGAGCAGTACTTC
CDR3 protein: CASSYQAGQIYEQYF

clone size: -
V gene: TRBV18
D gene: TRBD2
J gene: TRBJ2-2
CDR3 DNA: TGTGCCAGCTCACCTCGGACTAGCGGGAACACCGGGGAGCTGTTTTTT
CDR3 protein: CASSPRTSGNTGELFF

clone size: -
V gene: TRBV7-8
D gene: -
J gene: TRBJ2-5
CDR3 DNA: TGTGCCAGCAGCCCCGGTTCGCTGGAGACCCAGTACTTC
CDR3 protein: CASSPGSLETQYF

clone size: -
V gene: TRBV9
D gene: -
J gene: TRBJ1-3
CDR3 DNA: TGTGCCAGCTCGGGGGGTGTCCCTGGAAACACCATATATTTT
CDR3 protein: CASSGGVPGNTIYF

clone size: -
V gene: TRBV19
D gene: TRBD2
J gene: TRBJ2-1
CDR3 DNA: TGTGCCAGTAGTATGTGGCTAGCGGGAAACAATGAGCAGTTCTTC
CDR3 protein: CASSMWLAGNNEQFF

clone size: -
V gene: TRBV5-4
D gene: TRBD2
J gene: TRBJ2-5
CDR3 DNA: TGTGCCAGCAGCAAGACTAGCGGGAAGGAGACCCAGTACTTC
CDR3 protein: CASSKTSGKETQYF

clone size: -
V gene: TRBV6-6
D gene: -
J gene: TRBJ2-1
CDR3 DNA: TGTGCCAGCAGTTATGGTCCCCATAACTTGGACAATGAGCAGTTCTTC
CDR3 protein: CASSYGPHNLDNEQFF

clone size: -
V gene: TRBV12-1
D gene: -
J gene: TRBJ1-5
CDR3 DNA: TGTGCCAGCAGCTTTTTAACACGGAGACAGAAGCGAAGTAACAATCAGCCCCAGCATTTT
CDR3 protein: CASSFLTRRQKRSNNQPQHF

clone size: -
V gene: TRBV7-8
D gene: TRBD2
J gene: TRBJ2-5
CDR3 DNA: TGTGCCAGCAGCTCCCTAGCGGGAGGTAGCCGAAGGAACCAAGAGACCCAGTACTTC
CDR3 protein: CASSSLAGGSRRNQETQYF

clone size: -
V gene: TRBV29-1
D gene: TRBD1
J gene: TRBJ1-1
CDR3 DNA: TGCAGCGTTGCCGGGACAGGGGGCACTGAAGCTTTCTTT
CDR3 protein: CSVAGTGGTEAFF

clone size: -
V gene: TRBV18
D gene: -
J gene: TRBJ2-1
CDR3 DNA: TGTGCCAGCTCACCACCCCCTAGCCGGGCAATCTACAATGAGCAGTTCTTC
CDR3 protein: CASSPPPSRAIYNEQFF

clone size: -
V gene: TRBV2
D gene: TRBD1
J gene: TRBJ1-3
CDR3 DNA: TGTGCCAGCAGTGAATTGTCCAAACCCGGGACAGGGGTCGGAAACACCATATATTTT
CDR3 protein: CASSELSKPGTGVGNTIYF

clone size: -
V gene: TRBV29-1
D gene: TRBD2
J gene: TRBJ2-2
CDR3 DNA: TGCAGCGTTGAAGGACTAGCGGGTGCCGGGGAGCTGTTTTTT
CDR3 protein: CSVEGLAGAGELFF

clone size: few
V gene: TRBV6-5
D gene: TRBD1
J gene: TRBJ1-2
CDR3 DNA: TGTGCCAGCAGTGCGTCGACAGGGAACTATGGCTACACCTTC
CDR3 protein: CASSASTGNYGYTF

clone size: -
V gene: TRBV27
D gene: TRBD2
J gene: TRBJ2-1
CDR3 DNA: TGTGCCAGCAGAGGGACTAGCGGGAGTCTTGAGCAGTTCTTC
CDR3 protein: CASRGTSGSLEQFF

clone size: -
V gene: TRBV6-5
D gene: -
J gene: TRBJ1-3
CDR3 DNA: TGTGCCAGCAGTTACGCCCAGGGTACTGGAAACACCATATATTTT
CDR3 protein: CASSYAQGTGNTIYF

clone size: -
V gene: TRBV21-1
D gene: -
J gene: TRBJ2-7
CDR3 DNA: TGTGCCAGCACCGAACAGGGATTCAGCTACGAGCAGTACTTC
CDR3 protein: CASTEQGFSYEQYF

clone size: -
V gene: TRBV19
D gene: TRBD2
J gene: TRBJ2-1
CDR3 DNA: TGTGCCACCAGAGGGGTTAGCGGGAGATCGGCTTTCTACAATGAGCAGTTCTTC
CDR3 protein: CATRGVSGRSAFYNEQFF

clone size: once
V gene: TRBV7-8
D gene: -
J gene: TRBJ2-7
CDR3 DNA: TGTGCCAGCAGCCCAAGGCGGATCTACGAGCAGTACTTC
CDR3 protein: CASSPRRIYEQYF

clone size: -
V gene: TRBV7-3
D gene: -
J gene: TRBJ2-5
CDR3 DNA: TGTGCCAGCAGCCACAGAACGAGGGGGAAAGAGACCCAGTACTTC
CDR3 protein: CASSHRTRGKETQYF

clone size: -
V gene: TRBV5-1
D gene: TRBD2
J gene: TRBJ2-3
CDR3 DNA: TGCGCCAGCAGTCCGACTAGCGGGACTAGCACAGATACGCAGTATTTT
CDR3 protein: CASSPTSGTSTDTQYF